The 16 T cell receptor beta chains presented below share a single source sample, sequenced in a study of blood T cell repertoires in COVID-19. Only in-frame clones appear in the TCRdb table, and some are missing; sequencing was by immunoSEQ multiplex PCR. The sample lists 400,000 or so clones, 70% to 90% occurring once. Sequencing was carried out using PBMCs or T cells enriched from blood (not recorded which). These TCRs come from a man between 40 and 49 years old in a cohort exposed to, infected with or recovered from COVID-19 (not recorded which).

The chain links TRBV7-9 to TRBJ2-1; 7 nucleotides agree with TRBD1. The CDR3 has 15 amino acids. With V trimmed by 2 bases and J by 5 bases, 6 bases remained unmatched. CDR1 is SEHNR, CDR2 FQNEAQ, per germline (reference sequence). The CDR3 reads CASSLPGTANNEQFF. The DNA of the CDR3 is TGTGCCAGCAGCTTACCTGGGACAGCGAACAATGAGCAGTTCTTC.

V usage is TRBV6-1 and J usage is TRBJ1-2, with D possibly TRBD1 on 5 matching bases. Germline CDR1 reads MNHNS; CDR2 reads SASEGT. The V gene lost 1 base and the J gene lost 8 bases, with 20 bases spanning the gap. The CDR3 consists of 16 residues. CDR3 region: CASSEVGTGIGRGYTF. CDR3 bases: TGTGCCAGCAGTGAAGTAGGGACCGGGATCGGGAGAGGCTACACCTTC.

The gene calls are TRBV5-1 and TRBJ2-7; TRBD1 matches 12 bases. CDR1 and CDR2 from the germline V gene are SGHRS and YFSETQ. The CDR3 consists of 14 residues. J lost 7 bases, V lost 4 bases, and 6 bases had no gene match. The CDR3 loop reads CASSPGQGAREQYF. Here the CDR3 DNA reads TGCGCCAGCAGCCCGGGACAGGGGGCGCGTGAGCAGTACTTC.

The chain joins TRBV5-4 to TRBJ2-7; possibly TRBD2 for D (5 bases). CDR1 is SGHNT and CDR2 is YYREEE in the germline V gene (reference sequence). V dropped 0 bases and J dropped 5 bases, with 12 bases sitting between them. The CDR3 is 14 amino acids. The CDR3 sequence: CASSLVTGLDEQYF. Here the CDR3 DNA reads TGTGCCAGCAGCTTGGTTACGGGATTGGACGAGCAGTACTTC.

This chain connects TRBV19 to TRBJ1-5; D call uncertain. The CDR3 length is 10 residues. V lost 5 bases, J lost 11 bases, and 7 bases lay in between. Germline lookup yields CDR1 LNHDA and CDR2 SQIVND (reference sequence). The CDR3 protein is CASSSDSQHF. For the CDR3, the DNA is TGTGCCAGTAGTTCCGACTCCCAGCATTTT. Combining the CDR3 with reference TRBV19 and TRBJ1-5 gives the whole variable domain DGGITQSPKYLFRKEGQNVTLSCEQNLNHDAMYWYRQDPGQGLRLIYYSQIVNDFQKGDIAEGYSVSREKKESFPLTVTSAQKNPTAFYLCASSSDSQHFGDGTRLSIL.

The V gene is TRBV7-2, the J gene TRBJ2-3; 8 nucleotides align to TRBD2. From germline, CDR1 is SGHTA and CDR2 FQGNSA. V shed 2 bases and J 7 bases; nucleotides not matched to a gene: 14. There are 17 residues in the CDR3. In DNA, the CDR3 is TGTGCCAGCAGCTTAAGCCGGCGGGGTAGCGGGGTTCATACGCAGTATTTT. As protein: CASSLSRRGSGVHTQYF.

A single count supports this clone. The chain couples TRBV7-6 to TRBJ1-3; D might be TRBD1 (5 bases). The V end lost 1 base, the J end lost 2 bases, and 6 bases lay between the germline ends. The CDR3 is 14 amino acids. From germline, CDR1 is SGHVS and CDR2 FNYEAQ. CDR3 loop: CASSLDRTGNTIYF. CDR3 DNA sequence: TGTGCCAGCAGCTTAGACAGGACTGGAAACACCATATATTTT.

There are a few counts of this clone. The rearrangement uses TRBV9 and TRBJ1-1, with D hard to call. V gave up 3 bases and J gave up 7 bases, with 13 bases separating them. The germline gives CDR1 SGDLS, CDR2 YYNGEE. This CDR3 is built from 13 residues. CDR3 coding DNA: TGTGCCAGCAGCGGAGCCCGCGGGAGTGAAGCTTTCTTT. Its translation is CASSGARGSEAFF.

J is TRBJ2-2 and V is TRBV5-1; weak D call: TRBD1 (6 bases). This CDR3 is 17 amino acids long. Germline-derived CDR1 and CDR2 are SGHRS and YFSETQ. Trimming left V 0 bases short and J 4 bases short, with 16 bases between. The CDR3 sequence is CASSLVNTGSSTGELFF. CDR3 in DNA: TGCGCCAGCAGCTTGGTTAACACAGGGTCTTCCACCGGGGAGCTGTTTTTT.

The chain recombines TRBV7-8 with TRBJ1-4; weak D call: TRBD1 (5 bases). Germline V lookup: CDR1 SGHVS, CDR2 FQNEAQ. CDR3 length: 19 residues. With 1 base removed from V and 8 bases from J, the gap between germline ends came to 26 bases. CDR3 residues: CASSLGFGSRQRAGEKLFF. The CDR3 DNA reads TGTGCCAGCAGCTTAGGTTTTGGATCTCGACAGCGAGCTGGGGAAAAACTGTTTTTT.

The chain uses TRBV9 and TRBJ1-1, with D possibly being TRBD1 (6 bases). The V end was cut by 0 bases, the J end by 3 bases, with 12 bases between. This CDR3 has 15 amino acids. Germline V lookup: CDR1 SGDLS, CDR2 YYNGEE. Here the CDR3 reads CASSVEGGGDTEAFF. DNA for the CDR3: TGTGCCAGCAGCGTAGAAGGGGGTGGGGACACTGAAGCTTTCTTT. Full variable domain (missing parts from reference TRBV9 and TRBJ1-1): DSGVTQTPKHLITATGQRVTLRCSPRSGDLSVYWYQQSLDQGLQFLIQYYNGEERAKGNILERFSAQQFPDLHSELNLSSLELGDSALYFCASSVEGGGDTEAFFGQGTRLTVV.

The V gene is TRBV6-6, the J gene TRBJ2-1, with TRBD2 identical over 9 bases. The CDR3 contains 16 residues. V lost 0 bases, J lost 7 bases, and 7 bases stayed unmatched. Germline values: CDR1 MNHNY, CDR2 SVGAGI (reference sequence). The CDR3 nucleotides are TGTGCCAGCAGTTACTCGGCGGGAGGGCCGGGAAATGAGCAGTTCTTC. This translates into CASSYSAGGPGNEQFF.

V is TRBV6-5 and J is TRBJ2-1, with D possibly TRBD2 on 5 matching bases. Germline V gene sequence: CDR1 MNHEY, CDR2 SVGAGI. Trimming pared 1 base from V and 7 bases from J, leaving 11 bases between. The CDR3 is 14 amino acids. The CDR3 DNA sequence: TGTGCCAGCAGTTACTTCCGGGATAGGAATGAGCAGTTCTTC. It is translated as CASSYFRDRNEQFF.

The chain uses TRBV19 and TRBJ1-2; 7 bases map to TRBD1. V shed 6 bases and J 7 bases; nucleotides not matched to a gene: 11. Looked up from germline, CDR1 is LNHDA and CDR2 is SQIVND (reference sequence). The CDR3 length is 14 residues. The CDR3 DNA reads TGTGCCAGTAGGACAGGGAATTTAGGCGGTGGCTACACCTTC. Its translation: CASRTGNLGGGYTF.

V gene TRBV29-1 combines with J gene TRBJ2-2; D perhaps matches TRBD1 (7 bases). With 1 base removed from V and 6 bases from J, the gap between germline ends came to 12 bases. This CDR3 comprises 14 residues. The germline gives CDR1 SQVTM, CDR2 ANQGSEA. In DNA form, the CDR3 reads TGCAGCGTTGAAGGGCAGGGGGGTCCCGGGGAGCTGTTTTTT. Encoded protein: CSVEGQGGPGELFF.

This clone is classed as medium-sized. V gene TRBV29-1 combines with J gene TRBJ1-5, with TRBD1 identical over 7 bases. CDR1 SQVTM and CDR2 ANQGSEA come from the germline V gene. This CDR3 spans 12 amino acids. Germline trimming cut 4 bases from V and 10 bases from J; bases unmatched to any gene: 7. The CDR3 sequence: CSVADRVGPQHF. The CDR3 nucleotides are TGCAGCGTTGCCGACAGGGTCGGTCCCCAGCATTTT.